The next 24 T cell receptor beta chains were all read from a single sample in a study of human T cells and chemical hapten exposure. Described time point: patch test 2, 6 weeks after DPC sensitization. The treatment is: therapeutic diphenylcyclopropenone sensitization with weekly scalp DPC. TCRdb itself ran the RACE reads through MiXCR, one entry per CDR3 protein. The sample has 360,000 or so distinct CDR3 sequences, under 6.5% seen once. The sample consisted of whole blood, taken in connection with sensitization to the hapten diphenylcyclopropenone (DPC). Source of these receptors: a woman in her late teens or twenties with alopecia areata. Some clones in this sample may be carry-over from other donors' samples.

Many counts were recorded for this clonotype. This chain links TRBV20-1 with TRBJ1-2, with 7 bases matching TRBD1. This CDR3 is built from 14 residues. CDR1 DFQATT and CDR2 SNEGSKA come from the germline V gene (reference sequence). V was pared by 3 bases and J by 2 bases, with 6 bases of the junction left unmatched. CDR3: CSARMMGQNYGYTF. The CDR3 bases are TGCAGTGCTAGGATGATGGGACAGAACTATGGCTACACCTTC.

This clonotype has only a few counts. The CDR3 protein is CASSETGRETQYF. Here the CDR3 DNA reads TGCGCCAGCAGCGAGACAGGTCGAGAGACCCAGTACTTC. The chain joins TRBV5-1 to TRBJ2-5; TRBD1 is a possible D gene (6 bases). This CDR3 is built from 13 residues. Germline V gene lookup returns CDR1 SGHRS and CDR2 YFSETQ. V was clipped by 4 bases and J by 4 bases, with 11 bases between them. The whole variable domain, remainder taken from reference TRBV5-1 and TRBJ2-5, is KAGVTQTPRYLIKTRGQQVTLSCSPISGHRSVSWYQQTPGQGLQFLFEYFSETQRNKGNFPGRFSGRQFSNSRSEMNVSTLELGDSALYLCASSETGRETQYFGPGTRLLVL.

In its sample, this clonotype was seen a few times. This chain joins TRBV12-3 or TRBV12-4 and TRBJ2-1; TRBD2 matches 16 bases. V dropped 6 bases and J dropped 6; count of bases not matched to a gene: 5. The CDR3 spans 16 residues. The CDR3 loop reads CASRPGLAGGLNEQFF. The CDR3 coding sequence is TGTGCCAGCAGACCGGGACTAGCGGGGGGGCTCAATGAGCAGTTCTTC.

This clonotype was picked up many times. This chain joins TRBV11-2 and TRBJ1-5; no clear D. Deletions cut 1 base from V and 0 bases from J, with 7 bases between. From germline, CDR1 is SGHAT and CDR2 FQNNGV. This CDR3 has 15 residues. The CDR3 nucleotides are TGTGCCAGCAGCTTAGGGGTTATTAGCAATCAGCCCCAGCATTTT. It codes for CASSLGVISNQPQHF.

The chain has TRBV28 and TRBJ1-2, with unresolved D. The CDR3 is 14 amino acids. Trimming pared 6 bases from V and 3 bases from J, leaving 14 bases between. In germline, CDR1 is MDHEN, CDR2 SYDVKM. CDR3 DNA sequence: TGTGCCAGCAGCTATCCATCTGGGGACTATGGCTACACCTTC. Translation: CASSYPSGDYGYTF.

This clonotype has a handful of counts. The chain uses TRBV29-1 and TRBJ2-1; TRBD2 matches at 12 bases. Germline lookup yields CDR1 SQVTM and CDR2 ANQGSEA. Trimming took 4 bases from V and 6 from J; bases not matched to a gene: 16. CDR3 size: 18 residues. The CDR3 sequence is CSVGVYTSGGPYSNEQFF. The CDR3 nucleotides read TGCAGCGTTGGAGTATATACTAGCGGGGGGCCCTATAGCAATGAGCAGTTCTTC.

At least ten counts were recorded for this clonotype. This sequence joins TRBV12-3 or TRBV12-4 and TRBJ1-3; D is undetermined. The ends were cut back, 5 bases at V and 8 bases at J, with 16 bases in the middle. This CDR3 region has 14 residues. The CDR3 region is CASSHRRKEDTIYF. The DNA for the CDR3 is TGTGCCAGCAGTCACCGGCGTAAAGAAGACACCATATATTTT.

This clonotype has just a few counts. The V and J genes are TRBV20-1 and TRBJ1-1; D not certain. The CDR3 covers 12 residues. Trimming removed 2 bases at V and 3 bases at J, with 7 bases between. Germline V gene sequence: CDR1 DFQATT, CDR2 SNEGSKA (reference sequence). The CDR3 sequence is CSARYGDTEAFF. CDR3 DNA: TGCAGTGCTAGATATGGGGACACTGAAGCTTTCTTT.

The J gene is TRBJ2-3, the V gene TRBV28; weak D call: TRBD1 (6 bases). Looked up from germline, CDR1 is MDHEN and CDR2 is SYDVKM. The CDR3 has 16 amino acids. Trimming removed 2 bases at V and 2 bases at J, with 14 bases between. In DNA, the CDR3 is TGTGCCAGCAGTTTACAGGGGTGGTATCACACAGATACGCAGTATTTT. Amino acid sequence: CASSLQGWYHTDTQYF.

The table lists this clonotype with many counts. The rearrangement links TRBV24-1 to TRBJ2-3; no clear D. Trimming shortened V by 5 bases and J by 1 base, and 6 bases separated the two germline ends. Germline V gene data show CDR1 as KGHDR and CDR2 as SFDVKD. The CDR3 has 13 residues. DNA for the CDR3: TGTGCCACCAGTGGATTGGGCACAGATACGCAGTATTTT. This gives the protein CATSGLGTDTQYF.

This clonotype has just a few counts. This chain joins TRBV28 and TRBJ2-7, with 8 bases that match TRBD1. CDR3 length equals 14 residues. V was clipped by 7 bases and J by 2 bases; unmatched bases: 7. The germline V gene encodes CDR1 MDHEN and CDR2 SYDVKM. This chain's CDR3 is CASTPKDRAYEQYF. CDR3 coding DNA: TGTGCCAGCACCCCGAAGGACAGGGCCTACGAGCAGTACTTC.

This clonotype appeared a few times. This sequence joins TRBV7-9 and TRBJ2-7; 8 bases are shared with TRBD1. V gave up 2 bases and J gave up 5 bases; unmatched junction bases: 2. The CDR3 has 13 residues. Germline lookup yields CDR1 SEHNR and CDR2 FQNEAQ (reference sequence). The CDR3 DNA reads TGTGCCAGCAGCTTACCGACAGGGGACGAGCAGTACTTC. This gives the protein CASSLPTGDEQYF.

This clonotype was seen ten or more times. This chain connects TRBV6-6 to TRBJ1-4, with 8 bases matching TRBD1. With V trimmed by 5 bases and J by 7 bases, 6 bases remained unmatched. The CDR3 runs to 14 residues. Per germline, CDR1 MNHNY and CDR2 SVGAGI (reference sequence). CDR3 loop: CASSRTGLGEKLFF. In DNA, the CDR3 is TGTGCCAGCAGTCGGACAGGGTTAGGTGAAAAACTGTTTTTT.

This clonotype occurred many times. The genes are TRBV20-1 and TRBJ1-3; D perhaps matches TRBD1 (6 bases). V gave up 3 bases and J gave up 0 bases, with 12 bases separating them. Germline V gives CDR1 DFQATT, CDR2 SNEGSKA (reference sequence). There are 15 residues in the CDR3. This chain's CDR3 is CSAREQGSSGNTIYF. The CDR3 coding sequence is TGCAGTGCTAGGGAACAGGGAAGCTCTGGAAACACCATATATTTT.

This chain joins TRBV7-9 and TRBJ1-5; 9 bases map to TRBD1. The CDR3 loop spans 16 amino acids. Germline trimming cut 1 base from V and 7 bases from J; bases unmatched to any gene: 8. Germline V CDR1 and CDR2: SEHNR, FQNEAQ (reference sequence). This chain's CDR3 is CASSLGTTGGGQPQHF. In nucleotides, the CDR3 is TGTGCCAGCAGCTTAGGTACGACAGGGGGTGGACAGCCCCAGCATTTT.

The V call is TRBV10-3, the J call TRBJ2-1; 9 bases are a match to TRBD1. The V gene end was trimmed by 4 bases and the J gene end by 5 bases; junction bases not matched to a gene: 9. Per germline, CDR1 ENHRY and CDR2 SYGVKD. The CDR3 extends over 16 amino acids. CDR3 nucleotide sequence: TGTGCCATCAGTGGTGCCGGGACAGGGTCCCACAATGAGCAGTTCTTC. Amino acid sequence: CAISGAGTGSHNEQFF.

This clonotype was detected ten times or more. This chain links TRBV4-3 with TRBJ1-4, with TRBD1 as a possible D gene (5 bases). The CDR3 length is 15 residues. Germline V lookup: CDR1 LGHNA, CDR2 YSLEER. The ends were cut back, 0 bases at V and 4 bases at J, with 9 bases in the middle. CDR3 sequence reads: CASSQDRQGNEKLFF. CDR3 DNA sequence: TGCGCCAGCAGCCAAGATCGGCAGGGTAATGAAAAACTGTTTTTT.

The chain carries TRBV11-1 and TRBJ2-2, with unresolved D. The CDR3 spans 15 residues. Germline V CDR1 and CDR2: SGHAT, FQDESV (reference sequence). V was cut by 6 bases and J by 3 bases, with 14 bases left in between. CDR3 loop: CASSSFGFDTGELFF. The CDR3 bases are TGTGCCAGCAGTTCGTTTGGGTTTGACACCGGGGAGCTGTTTTTT.

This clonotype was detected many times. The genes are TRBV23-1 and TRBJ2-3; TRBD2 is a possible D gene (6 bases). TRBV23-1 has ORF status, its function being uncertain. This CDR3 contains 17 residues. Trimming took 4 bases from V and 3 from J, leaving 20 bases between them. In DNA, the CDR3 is TGCGCCAGCAGTCCCCGGGAGCCCAGCGGGTGGACAGATACGCAGTATTTT. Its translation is CASSPREPSGWTDTQYF.

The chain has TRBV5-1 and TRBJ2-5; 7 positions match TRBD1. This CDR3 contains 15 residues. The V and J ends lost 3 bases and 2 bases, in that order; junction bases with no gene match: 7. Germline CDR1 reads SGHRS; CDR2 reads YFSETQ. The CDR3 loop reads CASSYLDRLQETQYF. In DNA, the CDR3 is TGCGCCAGCAGCTATTTGGACAGGCTTCAAGAGACCCAGTACTTC.

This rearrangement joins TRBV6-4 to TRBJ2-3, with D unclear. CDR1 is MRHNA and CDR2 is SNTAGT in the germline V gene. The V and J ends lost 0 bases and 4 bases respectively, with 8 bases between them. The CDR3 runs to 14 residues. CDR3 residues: CASSDSGSPDTQYF. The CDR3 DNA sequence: TGTGCCAGCAGTGACTCCGGCAGCCCAGATACGCAGTATTTT.

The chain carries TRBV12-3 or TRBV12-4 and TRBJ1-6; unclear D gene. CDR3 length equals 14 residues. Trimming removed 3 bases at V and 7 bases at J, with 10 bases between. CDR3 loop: CASSFGLTNSPLHF. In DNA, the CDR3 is TGTGCCAGCAGTTTCGGCCTGACGAATTCACCCCTCCACTTT.

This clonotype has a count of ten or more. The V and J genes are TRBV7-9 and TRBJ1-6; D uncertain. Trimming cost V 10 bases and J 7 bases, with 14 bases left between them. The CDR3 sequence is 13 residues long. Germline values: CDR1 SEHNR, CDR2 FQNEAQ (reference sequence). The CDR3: CATPLSDNSPLHF. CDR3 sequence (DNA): TGTGCCACCCCATTATCCGACAATTCACCCCTCCACTTT.

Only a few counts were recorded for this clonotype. The CDR3 DNA reads as TGCGCCAGCAGCCCCCCTCCAGCGGCTAATGAAAAACTGTTTTTT. Protein sequence: CASSPPPAANEKLFF. The V and J genes are TRBV5-1 and TRBJ1-4; D remains ambiguous. In germline, CDR1 is SGHRS, CDR2 YFSETQ. This CDR3 region has 15 residues. V lost 4 bases and J lost 3, with 13 bases in between.